This TCR beta chain was recovered during a study of blood T cell repertoires in COVID-19 (dated by TCRdb to the early 2020s). About the full investigation: Samples covering the acute and convalescent phases of COVID-19 were provided by collaborators in the United States, Italy and Spain. The material from the prospective study consisted of cDNA or gDNA derived from T cells, B-cell-depleted T cells, or PBMCs. Subjects who had been exposed to COVID-19, were actively infected with it, or had recovered from it provided the deeply sampled blood TCRbeta repertoires that made up the dataset. The repertoires were released in a freely available public database intended as a resource for research on the immune response to SARS-CoV-2. Samples were obtained from the ongoing ImmuneRACE study (first 160 participants) and from about 1,300 subjects provided by 6 global collaborators. A de-identified subject ID, COVID-19 status, age in years and sex were almost always included in the sample metadata. Where available, HLA class I and class II types were obtained from metadata supplied by the sample provider rather than from assay-based typing.

Enrolling through a virtual design, the prospective study's participants ranged in age from roughly 18 to 90 years and lived across about two dozen United States geographic areas. Cohort assignment in the prospective study relied on participant-reported clinical history from a screening survey and a study questionnaire. In the prospective study, whole blood, serum and a nasopharyngeal or oropharyngeal swab were collected from each participant by mobile phlebotomists. Additional blood draws and questionnaires over an approximately two-month period could optionally be provided by prospective study participants. Before DNA extraction, prospective study blood samples were shipped either frozen or at room temperature. There are 15 amino acids in the CDR3, from cysteine to phenylalanine inclusive. Of all the DNA, just the CDR3 is kept, 45 bases in frame from base 1. The germline V gene provides CDR1 SGHTA and CDR2 FQGNSA. V lost 1 base and J lost 5 bases; the stretch between them is 15 bases long.

About this clone itself: Its antigen is still unknown. Base-call qualities are not available, and no considerably larger clone is one nucleotide away.

Broader findings and caveats from the paper: Clinical and demographic metadata were provided uncurated, with the amount varying by source and participant.

TCRbeta CDR3 regions were amplified from genomic DNA using the immunoSEQ Assay, a bias-controlled multiplex PCR. As for the original processing: Within the assay, amplification of reference gene primers was used to estimate how many nucleated cells each sample contained. To quantify the absolute abundance of each unique TCRbeta CDR3 rearrangement, sequence reads were collapsed and filtered. Productive Simpson clonality was computed per sample as the square root of Simpson's diversity index over productive rearrangements. What TCRdb holds here is the immuneACCESS table cut down to in-frame rearrangements. Part of the clones is not present; checked against another copy, under half of the missing clones reflect an unresolved V gene, and the others are unexplained. V, J and clone size were drawn from that table, and D and trimming were deduced from the DNA. In this sample the table shows approximately 260,000 clones, approximately 90% of which occur a single time. The ten largest clones take up 6% to 7% of the sample.

The chain was built from TRBV7-2 and TRBJ2-7; D gene: possibly TRBD2, on 5 matching bases. This TCR derives from a woman aged 25 to 39 with acute COVID-19. Material for sequencing was PBMCs or T cells enriched from blood (not recorded which). CDR3 sequence: CASSLVFGGPDEQYF. In nucleotides, the sequence is TGTGCCAGCAGCTTAGTTTTTGGAGGACCAGACGAGCAGTACTTC. Reference TRBV7-2 and TRBJ2-7 proteins supply the regions before and after the CDR3; the full variable domain is: GAGVSQSPSNKVTEKGKDVELRCDPISGHTALYWYRQSLGQGLEFLIYFQGNSAPDKSGLPSDRFSAERTGGSVSTLTIQRTQQEDSAVYLCASSLVFGGPDEQYFGPGTRLTVT.